The 8 T cell receptor beta chains below were found in one sample sequenced in a study of T cells after yellow fever vaccination. In TCRdb, the 5' RACE reads were re-called with MiXCR into one record per CDR3 protein. The sample gives over 250,000 distinct CDR3 sequences, over 4% of which show up once; roughly 25% is in the top ten. The starting material was PBMCs, obtained 5 days after the yellow fever booster vaccination. The origin of the receptors is a man younger than 35 who received the YFV17D yellow fever vaccine.

This clonotype has only a few counts. The V and J genes are TRBV6-5 and TRBJ2-3; D is ambiguous. The CDR3 is made up of 12 amino acids. Germline values: CDR1 MNHEY, CDR2 SVGAGI. Between the trimmed V and J ends, which lost 6 bases and 11 bases, there was a span of 15 bases. The CDR3 region is CASSLAGVGQYF. CDR3 in DNA: TGTGCCAGCAGCTTAGCCGGCGTTGGGCAGTATTTT.

In its sample, this clonotype was seen a few times. The gene calls are TRBV14 and TRBJ1-2; D is uncertain. The CDR3 contains 13 residues. Germline CDR1 reads SGHDN; CDR2 reads FVKESK. The V end lost 3 bases, the J end lost 1 base, and 6 bases lay between the germline ends. The CDR3 bases are TGTGCCAGCAGCCATAACAGTAACTATGGCTACACCTTC. The encoded protein is CASSHNSNYGYTF.

The CDR3 region is CASTIGPPPLTGNTGELFF. Here the CDR3 DNA reads TGTGCCAGCACCATAGGTCCCCCCCCGCTGACCGGAAACACCGGGGAGCTGTTTTTT. The rearrangement uses TRBV7-8 and TRBJ2-2; no reliable D call. The V end was cut by 7 bases, the J end by 2 bases, with 26 bases between. There are 19 residues in the CDR3. Germline V lookup: CDR1 SGHVS, CDR2 FQNEAQ.

This clonotype was counted many times. V is TRBV3-1 and J is TRBJ2-3, with D maybe TRBD2 (7 bases). Trimming shortened V by 4 bases and J by 2 bases, and 13 bases separated the two germline ends. The CDR3 is 15 amino acids. Germline V gene data show CDR1 as LGHDT and CDR2 as YNNKEL (reference sequence). CDR3 residues: CASSLGGPPTDTQYF. The CDR3 DNA sequence: TGTGCCAGCAGCCTCGGGGGGCCCCCCACAGATACGCAGTATTTT.

This clonotype appeared a few times. The chain links TRBV4-3 to TRBJ2-1; D may be TRBD2 (5 bases). Trimming stripped 5 bases from V and 0 bases from J, with 11 bases between. The CDR3 sequence is 15 residues long. CDR1 LGHNA and CDR2 YSLEER come from the germline V gene. In DNA form, the CDR3 reads TGCGCCAGCAGCGAGAGGGCCAGCTCCTACAATGAGCAGTTCTTC. This codes for CASSERASSYNEQFF.

CDR3 region: CASGRGFSNQPQHF. CDR3 coding DNA: TGTGCTTCGGGGCGGGGGTTTAGCAATCAGCCCCAGCATTTT. The chain joins TRBV12-5 to TRBJ1-5; TRBD1 is a possible D gene (5 bases). V was clipped by 11 bases and J by 0 bases, with 14 bases between them. This CDR3 region has 14 residues. CDR1 and CDR2 (germline): LGHNT, FRNRAP. The whole variable domain, remainder taken from reference TRBV12-5 and TRBJ1-5, is DARVTQTPRHKVTEMGQEVTMRCQPILGHNTVFWYRQTMMQGLELLAYFRNRAPLDDSGMPKDRFSAEMPDATLATLKIQPSEPRDSAVYFCASGRGFSNQPQHFGDGTRLSIL.

In this sample, this clonotype turned up a few times. The chain recombines TRBV10-3 with TRBJ2-2, with 14 bases aligning to TRBD2. The CDR3 extends over 15 amino acids. The V segment lost 9 bases and the J segment 6 bases; nucleotides outside the gene matches: 6. CDR1 is ENHRY, CDR2 SYGVKD, per germline. The CDR3 reads CAIGTSGGRPGELFF. CDR3 nucleotide sequence: TGTGCCATAGGGACTAGCGGGGGACGTCCCGGGGAGCTGTTTTTT.

This clonotype appeared a few times. The rearrangement uses TRBV18 and TRBJ1-3; 7 nucleotides line up with TRBD1. Germline CDR1 and CDR2: KGHSH and LQKENI. Trimming removed 3 bases from V and 2 bases from J; junction bases left unmatched: 4. The CDR3 runs to 15 residues. CDR3 bases: TGTGCCAGCTCACCCCTCGGGACAGCTGGAAACACCATATATTTT. Translation gives CASSPLGTAGNTIYF.